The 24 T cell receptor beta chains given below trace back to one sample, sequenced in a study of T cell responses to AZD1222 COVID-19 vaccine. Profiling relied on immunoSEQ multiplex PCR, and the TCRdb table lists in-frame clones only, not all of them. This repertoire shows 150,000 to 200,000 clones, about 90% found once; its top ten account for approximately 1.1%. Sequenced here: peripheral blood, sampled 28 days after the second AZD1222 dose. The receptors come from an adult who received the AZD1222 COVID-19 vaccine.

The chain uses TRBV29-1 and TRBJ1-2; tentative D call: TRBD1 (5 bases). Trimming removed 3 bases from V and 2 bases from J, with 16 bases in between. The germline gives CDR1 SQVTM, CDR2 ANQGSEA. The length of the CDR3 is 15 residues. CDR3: CSVDIHRIHNYGYTF. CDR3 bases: TGCAGCGTTGACATTCACAGGATCCACAACTATGGCTACACCTTC.

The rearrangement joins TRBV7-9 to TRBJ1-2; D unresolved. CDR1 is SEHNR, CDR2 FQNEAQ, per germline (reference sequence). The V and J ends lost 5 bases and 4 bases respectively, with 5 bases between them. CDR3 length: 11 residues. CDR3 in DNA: TGTGCCAGCAGCGGGATCTATGGCTACACCTTC. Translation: CASSGIYGYTF.

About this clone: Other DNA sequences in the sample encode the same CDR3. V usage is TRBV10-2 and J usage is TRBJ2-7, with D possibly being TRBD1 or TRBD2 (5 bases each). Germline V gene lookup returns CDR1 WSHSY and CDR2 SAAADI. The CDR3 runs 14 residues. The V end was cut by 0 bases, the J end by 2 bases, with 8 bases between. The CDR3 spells CASSESWGPYEQYF. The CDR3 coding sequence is TGCGCCAGCAGTGAGTCTTGGGGACCCTACGAGCAGTACTTC.

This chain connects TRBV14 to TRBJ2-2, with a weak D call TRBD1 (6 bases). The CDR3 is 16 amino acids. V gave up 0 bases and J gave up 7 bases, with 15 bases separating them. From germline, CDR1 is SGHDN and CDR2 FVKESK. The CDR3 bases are TGTGCCAGCAGCCAAGATTTGGGGACATTTGGCGGGGAGCTGTTTTTT. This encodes CASSQDLGTFGGELFF. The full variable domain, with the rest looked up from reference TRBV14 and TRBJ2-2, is EAGVTQFPSHSVIEKGQTVTLRCDPISGHDNLYWYRRVMGKEIKFLLHFVKESKQDESGMPNNRFLAERTGGTYSTLKVQPAELEDSGVYFCASSQDLGTFGGELFFGEGSRLTVL.

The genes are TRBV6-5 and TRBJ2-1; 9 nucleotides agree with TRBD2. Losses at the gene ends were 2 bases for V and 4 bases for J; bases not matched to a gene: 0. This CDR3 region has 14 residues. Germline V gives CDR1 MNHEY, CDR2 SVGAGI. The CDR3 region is CASSYTSGYNEQFF. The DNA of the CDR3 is TGTGCCAGCAGTTACACTAGCGGGTACAATGAGCAGTTCTTC.

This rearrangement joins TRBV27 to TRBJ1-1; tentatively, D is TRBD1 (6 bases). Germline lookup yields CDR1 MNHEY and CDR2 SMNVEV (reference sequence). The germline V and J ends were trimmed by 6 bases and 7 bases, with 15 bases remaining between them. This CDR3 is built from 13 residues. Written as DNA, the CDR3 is TGTGCCAGCAGCCAAAACAGGGCTGGTGAAGCTTTCTTT. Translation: CASSQNRAGEAFF.

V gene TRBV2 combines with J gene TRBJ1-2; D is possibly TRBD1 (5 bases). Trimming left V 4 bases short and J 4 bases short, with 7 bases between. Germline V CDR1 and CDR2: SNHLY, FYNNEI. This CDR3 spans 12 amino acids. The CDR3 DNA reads TGTGCCAGCAGTGTGAGGGGCTATGGCTACACCTTC. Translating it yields CASSVRGYGYTF.

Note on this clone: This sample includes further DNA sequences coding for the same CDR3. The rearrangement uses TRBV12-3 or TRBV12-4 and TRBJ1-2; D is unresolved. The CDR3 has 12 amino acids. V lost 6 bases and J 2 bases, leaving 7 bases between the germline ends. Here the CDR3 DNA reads TGTGCCAGCAGCCCCGGGAACTATGGCTACACCTTC. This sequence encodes CASSPGNYGYTF.

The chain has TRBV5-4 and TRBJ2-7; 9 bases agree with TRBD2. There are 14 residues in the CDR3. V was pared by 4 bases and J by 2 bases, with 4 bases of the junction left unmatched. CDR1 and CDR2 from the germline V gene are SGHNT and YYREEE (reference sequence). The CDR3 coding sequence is TGTGCCAGCAGCGGGGGACTAGCCGCCTACGAGCAGTACTTC. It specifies CASSGGLAAYEQYF.

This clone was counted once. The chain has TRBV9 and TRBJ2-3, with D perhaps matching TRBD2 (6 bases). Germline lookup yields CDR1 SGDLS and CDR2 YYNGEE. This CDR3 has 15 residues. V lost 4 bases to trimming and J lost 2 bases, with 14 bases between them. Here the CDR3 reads CASSLTGTYTDTQYF. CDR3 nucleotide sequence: TGTGCCAGCAGCTTAACCGGGACTTACACAGATACGCAGTATTTT.

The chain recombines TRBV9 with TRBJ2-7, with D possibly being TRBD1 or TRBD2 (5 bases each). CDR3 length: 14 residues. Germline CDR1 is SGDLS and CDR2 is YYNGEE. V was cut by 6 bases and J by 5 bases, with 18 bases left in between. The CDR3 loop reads CASNLGDPEDEQYF. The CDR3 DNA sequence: TGTGCCAGCAACCTAGGGGATCCGGAGGACGAGCAGTACTTC.

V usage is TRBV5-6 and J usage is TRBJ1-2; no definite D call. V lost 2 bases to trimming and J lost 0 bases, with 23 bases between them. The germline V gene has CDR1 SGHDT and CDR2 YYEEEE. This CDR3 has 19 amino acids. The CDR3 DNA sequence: TGTGCCAGCAGCTTTGGGCTCGGATCACTACAACCACCTAACTATGGCTACACCTTC. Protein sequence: CASSFGLGSLQPPNYGYTF.

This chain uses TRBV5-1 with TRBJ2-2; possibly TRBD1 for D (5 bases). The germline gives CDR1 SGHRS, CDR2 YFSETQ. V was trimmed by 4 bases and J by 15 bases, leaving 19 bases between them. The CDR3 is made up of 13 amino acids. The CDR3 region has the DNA TGCGCCAGCAGCCTAGTGGGCCAGGGTTTGATGTTTTTT. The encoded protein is CASSLVGQGLMFF.

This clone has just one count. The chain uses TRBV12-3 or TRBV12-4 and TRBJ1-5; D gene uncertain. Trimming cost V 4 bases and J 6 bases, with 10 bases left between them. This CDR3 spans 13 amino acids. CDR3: CASSSSQTQPQHF. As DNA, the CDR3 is TGTGCCAGCAGTTCTTCCCAAACTCAGCCCCAGCATTTT.

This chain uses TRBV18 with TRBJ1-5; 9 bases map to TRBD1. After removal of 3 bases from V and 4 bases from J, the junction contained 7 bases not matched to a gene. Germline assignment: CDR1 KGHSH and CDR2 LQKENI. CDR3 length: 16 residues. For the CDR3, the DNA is TGTGCCAGCTCACCCCCGGGGACAGGGCTTAATCAGCCCCAGCATTTT. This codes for CASSPPGTGLNQPQHF. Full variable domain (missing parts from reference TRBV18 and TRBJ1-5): NAGVMQNPRHLVRRRGQEARLRCSPMKGHSHVYWYRQLPEEGLKFMVYLQKENIIDESGMPKERFSAEFPKEGPSILRIQQVVRGDSAAYFCASSPPGTGLNQPQHFGDGTRLSIL.

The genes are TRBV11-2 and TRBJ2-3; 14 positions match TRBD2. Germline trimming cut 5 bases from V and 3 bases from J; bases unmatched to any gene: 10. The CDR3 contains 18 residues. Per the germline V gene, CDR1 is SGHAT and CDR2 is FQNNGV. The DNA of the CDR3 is TGTGCCAGCAGCCTGACTAGCGGGGGGGCTGGACGGACAGATACGCAGTATTTT. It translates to CASSLTSGGAGRTDTQYF.

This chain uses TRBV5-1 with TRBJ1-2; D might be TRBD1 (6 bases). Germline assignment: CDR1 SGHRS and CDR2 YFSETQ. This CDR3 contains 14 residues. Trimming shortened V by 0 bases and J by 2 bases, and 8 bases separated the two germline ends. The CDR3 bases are TGCGCCAGCAGCTTGGGACAGGCCAACTATGGCTACACCTTC. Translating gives CASSLGQANYGYTF.

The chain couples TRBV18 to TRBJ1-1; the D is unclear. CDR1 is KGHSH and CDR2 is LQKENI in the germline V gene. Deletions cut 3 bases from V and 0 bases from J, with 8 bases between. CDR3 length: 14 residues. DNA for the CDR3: TGTGCCAGCTCACCCGCGAGGTTGAACACTGAAGCTTTCTTT. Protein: CASSPARLNTEAFF.

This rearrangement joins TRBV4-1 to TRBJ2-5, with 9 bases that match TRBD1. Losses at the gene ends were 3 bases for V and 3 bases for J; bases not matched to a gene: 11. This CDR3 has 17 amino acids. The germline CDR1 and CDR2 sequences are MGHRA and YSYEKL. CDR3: CASSQDETGGREETQYF. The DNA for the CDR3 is TGCGCCAGCAGCCAGGATGAAACAGGGGGCAGGGAAGAGACCCAGTACTTC.

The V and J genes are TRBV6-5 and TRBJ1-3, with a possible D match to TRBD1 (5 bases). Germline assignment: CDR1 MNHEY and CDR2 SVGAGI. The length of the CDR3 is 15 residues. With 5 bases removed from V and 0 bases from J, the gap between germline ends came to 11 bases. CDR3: CASSQDTYSGNTIYF. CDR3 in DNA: TGTGCCAGCAGTCAGGACACCTACTCTGGAAACACCATATATTTT.

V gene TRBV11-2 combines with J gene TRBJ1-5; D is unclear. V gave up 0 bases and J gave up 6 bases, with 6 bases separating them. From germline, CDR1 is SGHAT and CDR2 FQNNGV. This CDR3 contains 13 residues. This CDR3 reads CASSLEEGQPQHF. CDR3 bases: TGTGCCAGCAGCTTAGAGGAAGGTCAGCCCCAGCATTTT.

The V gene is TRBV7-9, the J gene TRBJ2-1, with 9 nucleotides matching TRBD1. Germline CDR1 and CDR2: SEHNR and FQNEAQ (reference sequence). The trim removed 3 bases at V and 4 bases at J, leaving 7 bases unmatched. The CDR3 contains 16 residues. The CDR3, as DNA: TGTGCCAGCAGCTTCCCACAGGGGGCGTTTTACAATGAGCAGTTCTTC. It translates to CASSFPQGAFYNEQFF.

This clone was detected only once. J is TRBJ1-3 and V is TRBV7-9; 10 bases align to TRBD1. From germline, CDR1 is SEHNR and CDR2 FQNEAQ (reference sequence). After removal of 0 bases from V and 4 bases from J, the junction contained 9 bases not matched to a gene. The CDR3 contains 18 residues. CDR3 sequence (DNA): TGTGCCAGCAGCTTAGCGGTCTGGGACAGGGGAAGGGGAAACACCATATATTTT. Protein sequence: CASSLAVWDRGRGNTIYF. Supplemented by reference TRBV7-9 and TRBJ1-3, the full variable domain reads DTGVSQNPRHKITKRGQNVTFRCDPISEHNRLYWYRQTLGQGPEFLTYFQNEAQLEKSRLLSDRFSAERPKGSFSTLEIQRTEQGDSAMYLCASSLAVWDRGRGNTIYFGEGSWLTVV.

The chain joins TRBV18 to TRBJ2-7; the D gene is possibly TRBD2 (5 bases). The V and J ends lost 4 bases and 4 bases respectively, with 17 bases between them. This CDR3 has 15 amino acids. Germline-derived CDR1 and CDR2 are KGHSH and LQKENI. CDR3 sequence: CASSRALETTYEQYF. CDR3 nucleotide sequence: TGTGCCAGCTCACGGGCGCTCGAGACTACGTACGAGCAGTACTTC.